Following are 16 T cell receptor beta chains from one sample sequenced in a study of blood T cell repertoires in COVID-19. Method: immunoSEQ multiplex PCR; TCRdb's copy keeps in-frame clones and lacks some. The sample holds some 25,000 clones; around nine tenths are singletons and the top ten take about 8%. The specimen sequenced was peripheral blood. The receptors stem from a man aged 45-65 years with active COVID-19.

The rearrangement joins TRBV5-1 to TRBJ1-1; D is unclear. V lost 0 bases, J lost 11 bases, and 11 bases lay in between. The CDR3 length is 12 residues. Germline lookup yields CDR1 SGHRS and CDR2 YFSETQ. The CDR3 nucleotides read TGCGCCAGCAGCTTGGAGTCGAGCTCCGCTTTCTTT. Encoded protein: CASSLESSSAFF.

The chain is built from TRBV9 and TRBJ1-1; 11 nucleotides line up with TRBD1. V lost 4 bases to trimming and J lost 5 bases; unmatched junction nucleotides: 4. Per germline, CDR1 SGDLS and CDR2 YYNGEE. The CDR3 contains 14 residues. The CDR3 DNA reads TGTGCCAGCAGCCCAGGACAGGGGGCGACTGAAGCTTTCTTT. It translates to CASSPGQGATEAFF.

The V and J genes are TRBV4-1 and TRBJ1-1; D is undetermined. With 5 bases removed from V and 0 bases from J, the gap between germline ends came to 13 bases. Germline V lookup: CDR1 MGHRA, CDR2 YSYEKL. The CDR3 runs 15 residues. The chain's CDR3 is CASSGLISMNTEAFF. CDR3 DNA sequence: TGCGCCAGCAGCGGCCTTATCTCGATGAACACTGAAGCTTTCTTT.

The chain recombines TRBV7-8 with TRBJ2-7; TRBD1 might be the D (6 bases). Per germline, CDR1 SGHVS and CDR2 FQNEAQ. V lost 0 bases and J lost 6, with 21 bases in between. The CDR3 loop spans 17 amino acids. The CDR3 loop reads CASSLATTPGQPAEQYF. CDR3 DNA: TGTGCCAGCAGCTTAGCGACAACCCCGGGACAACCCGCCGAGCAGTACTTC.

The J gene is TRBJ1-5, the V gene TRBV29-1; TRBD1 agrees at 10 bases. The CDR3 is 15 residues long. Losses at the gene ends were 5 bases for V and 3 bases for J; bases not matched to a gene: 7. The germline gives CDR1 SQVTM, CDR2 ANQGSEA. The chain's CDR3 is CSVRTGGNDNQPQHF. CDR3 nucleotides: TGCAGCGTTCGGACAGGGGGGAATGACAATCAGCCCCAGCATTTT.

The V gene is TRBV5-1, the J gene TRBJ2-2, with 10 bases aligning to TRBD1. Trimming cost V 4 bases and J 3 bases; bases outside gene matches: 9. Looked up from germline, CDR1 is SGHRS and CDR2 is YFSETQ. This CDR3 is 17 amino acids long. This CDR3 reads CASSLGQGTQDTGELFF. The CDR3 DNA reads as TGCGCCAGCAGCCTGGGACAGGGGACCCAGGACACCGGGGAGCTGTTTTTT. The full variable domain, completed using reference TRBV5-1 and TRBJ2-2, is KAGVTQTPRYLIKTRGQQVTLSCSPISGHRSVSWYQQTPGQGLQFLFEYFSETQRNKGNFPGRFSGRQFSNSRSEMNVSTLELGDSALYLCASSLGQGTQDTGELFFGEGSRLTVL.

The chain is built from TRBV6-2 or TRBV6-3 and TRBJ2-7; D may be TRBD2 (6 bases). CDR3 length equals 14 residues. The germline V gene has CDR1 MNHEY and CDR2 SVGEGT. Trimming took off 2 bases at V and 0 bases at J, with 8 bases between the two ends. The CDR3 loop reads CASSYRGGSYEQYF. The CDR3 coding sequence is TGTGCCAGCAGTTACAGGGGAGGCTCCTACGAGCAGTACTTC.

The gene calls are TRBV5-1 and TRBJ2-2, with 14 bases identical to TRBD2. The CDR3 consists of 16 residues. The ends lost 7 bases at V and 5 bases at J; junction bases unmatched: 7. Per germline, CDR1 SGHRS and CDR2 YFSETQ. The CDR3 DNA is TGCGCCAGCGCGGGACTAGCGGGAGTAGGGACCGGGGAGCTGTTTTTT. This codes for CASAGLAGVGTGELFF.

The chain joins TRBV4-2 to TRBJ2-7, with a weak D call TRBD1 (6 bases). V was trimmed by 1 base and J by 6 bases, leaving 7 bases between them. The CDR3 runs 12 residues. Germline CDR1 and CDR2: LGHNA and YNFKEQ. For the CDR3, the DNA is TGTGCCAGCAGCCAAGTACAGGGCGAGCAGTACTTC. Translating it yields CASSQVQGEQYF.

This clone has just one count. CDR3 sequence (DNA): TGCAGCGTCGAACTACCCTTAGGGACTAGCGGGAGTTTCCCTCAAGAGACCCAGTACTTC. Protein sequence: CSVELPLGTSGSFPQETQYF. The chain joins TRBV29-1 to TRBJ2-5; 14 bases line up with TRBD2. Germline V gene data show CDR1 as SQVTM and CDR2 as ANQGSEA. The CDR3 consists of 20 residues. J lost 2 bases, V lost 6 bases, and 20 bases had no gene match.

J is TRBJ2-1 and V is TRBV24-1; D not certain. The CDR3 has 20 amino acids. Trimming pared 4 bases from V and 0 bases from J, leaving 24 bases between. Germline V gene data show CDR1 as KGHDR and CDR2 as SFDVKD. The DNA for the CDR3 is TGTGCCACCAGTGACCCTGCGGTCCGGTCTTACCAAACCTCCTACAATGAGCAGTTCTTC. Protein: CATSDPAVRSYQTSYNEQFF.

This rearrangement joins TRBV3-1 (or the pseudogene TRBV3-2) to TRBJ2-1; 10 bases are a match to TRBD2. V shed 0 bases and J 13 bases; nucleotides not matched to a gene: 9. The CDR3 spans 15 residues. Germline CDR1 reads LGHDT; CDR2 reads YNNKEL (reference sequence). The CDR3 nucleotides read TGTGCCAGCAGCCAAGATTTAGCGGGAGGCAGAAGTCAGTTCTTC. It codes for CASSQDLAGGRSQFF.

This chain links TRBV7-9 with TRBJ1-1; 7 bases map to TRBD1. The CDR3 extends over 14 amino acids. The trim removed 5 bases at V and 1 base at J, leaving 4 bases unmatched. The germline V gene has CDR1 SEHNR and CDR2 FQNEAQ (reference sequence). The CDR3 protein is CASSPRQGNTEAFF. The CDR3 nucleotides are TGTGCCAGCAGCCCGCGACAGGGGAACACTGAAGCTTTCTTT.

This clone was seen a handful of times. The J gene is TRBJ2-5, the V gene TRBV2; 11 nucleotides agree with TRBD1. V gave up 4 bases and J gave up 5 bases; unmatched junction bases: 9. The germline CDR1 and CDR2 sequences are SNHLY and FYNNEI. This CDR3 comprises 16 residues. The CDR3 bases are TGTGCCAGCAGTGCGGGGGACAGGGGGGTTTCGGAGACCCAGTACTTC. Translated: CASSAGDRGVSETQYF.

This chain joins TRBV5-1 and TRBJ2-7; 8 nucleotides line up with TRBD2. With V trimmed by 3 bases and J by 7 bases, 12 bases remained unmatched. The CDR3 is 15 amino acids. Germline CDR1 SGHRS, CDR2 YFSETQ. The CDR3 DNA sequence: TGCGCCAGCAGCTCGCCACCGGGACTAGTCGGGGAGCAGTACTTC. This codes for CASSSPPGLVGEQYF.

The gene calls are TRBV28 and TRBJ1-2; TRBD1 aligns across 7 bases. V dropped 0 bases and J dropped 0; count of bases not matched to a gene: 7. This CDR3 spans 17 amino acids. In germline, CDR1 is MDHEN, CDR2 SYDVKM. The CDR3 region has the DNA TGTGCCAGCAGTTTATGGGGCGGGACAGCTCCTAACTATGGCTACACCTTC. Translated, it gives CASSLWGGTAPNYGYTF.